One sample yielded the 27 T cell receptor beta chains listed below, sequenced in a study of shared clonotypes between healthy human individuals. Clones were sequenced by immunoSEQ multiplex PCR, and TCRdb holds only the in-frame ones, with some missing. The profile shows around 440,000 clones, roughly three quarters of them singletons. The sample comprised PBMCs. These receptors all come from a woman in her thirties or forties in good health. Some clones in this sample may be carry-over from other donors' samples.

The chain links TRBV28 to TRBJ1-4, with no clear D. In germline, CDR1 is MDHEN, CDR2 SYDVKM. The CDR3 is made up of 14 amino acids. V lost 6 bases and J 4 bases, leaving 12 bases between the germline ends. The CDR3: CASRQRLYNEKLFF. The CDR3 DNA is TGTGCCAGCAGGCAGAGACTTTATAATGAAAAACTGTTTTTT.

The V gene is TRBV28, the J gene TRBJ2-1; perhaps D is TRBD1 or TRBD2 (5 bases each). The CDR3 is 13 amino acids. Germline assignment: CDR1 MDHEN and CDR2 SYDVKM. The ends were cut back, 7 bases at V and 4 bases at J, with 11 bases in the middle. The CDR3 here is CASTSEGYNEQFF. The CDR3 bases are TGTGCCAGCACCTCCGAGGGGTACAATGAGCAGTTCTTC.

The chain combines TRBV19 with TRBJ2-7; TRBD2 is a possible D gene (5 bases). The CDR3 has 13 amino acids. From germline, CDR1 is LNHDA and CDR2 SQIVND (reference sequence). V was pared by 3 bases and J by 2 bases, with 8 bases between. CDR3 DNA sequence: TGTGCCAGTAGTATGCGCGGGCCCTACGAGCAGTACTTC. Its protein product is CASSMRGPYEQYF. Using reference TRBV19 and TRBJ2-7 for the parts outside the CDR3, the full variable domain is DGGITQSPKYLFRKEGQNVTLSCEQNLNHDAMYWYRQDPGQGLRLIYYSQIVNDFQKGDIAEGYSVSREKKESFPLTVTSAQKNPTAFYLCASSMRGPYEQYFGPGTRLTVT.

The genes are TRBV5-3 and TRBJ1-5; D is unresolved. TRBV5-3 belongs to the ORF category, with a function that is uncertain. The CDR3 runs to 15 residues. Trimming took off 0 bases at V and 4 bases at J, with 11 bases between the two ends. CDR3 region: CARSLASEYNQPQHF. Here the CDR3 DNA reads TGTGCCAGAAGCTTGGCGTCAGAGTATAATCAGCCCCAGCATTTT.

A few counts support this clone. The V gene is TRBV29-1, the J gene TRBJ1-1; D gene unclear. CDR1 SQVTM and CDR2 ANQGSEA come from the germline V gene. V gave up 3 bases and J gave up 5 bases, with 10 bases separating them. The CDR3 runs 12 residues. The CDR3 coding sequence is TGCAGCGTTGACGGACTTGGGACTGAAGCTTTCTTT. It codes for CSVDGLGTEAFF.

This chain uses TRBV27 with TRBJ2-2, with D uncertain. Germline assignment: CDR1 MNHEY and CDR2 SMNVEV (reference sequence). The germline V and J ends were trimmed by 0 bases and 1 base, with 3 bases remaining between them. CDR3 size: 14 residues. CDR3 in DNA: TGTGCCAGCAGTTTATCGAGGAACACCGGGGAGCTGTTTTTT. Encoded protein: CASSLSRNTGELFF.

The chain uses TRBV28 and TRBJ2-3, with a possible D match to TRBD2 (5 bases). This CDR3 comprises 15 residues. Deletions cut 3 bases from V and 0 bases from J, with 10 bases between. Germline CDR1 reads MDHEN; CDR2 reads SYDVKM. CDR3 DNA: TGTGCCAGCAGTTTGGGTCGGGATAGCACAGATACGCAGTATTTT. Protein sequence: CASSLGRDSTDTQYF.

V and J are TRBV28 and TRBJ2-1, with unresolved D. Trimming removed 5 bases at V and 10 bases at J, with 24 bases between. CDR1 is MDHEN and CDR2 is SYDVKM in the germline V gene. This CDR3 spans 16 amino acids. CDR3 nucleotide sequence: TGTGCCAGCAGTCCACGAGGTAGTGGTGTGTTGGGAGAGCAGTTCTTC. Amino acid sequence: CASSPRGSGVLGEQFF.

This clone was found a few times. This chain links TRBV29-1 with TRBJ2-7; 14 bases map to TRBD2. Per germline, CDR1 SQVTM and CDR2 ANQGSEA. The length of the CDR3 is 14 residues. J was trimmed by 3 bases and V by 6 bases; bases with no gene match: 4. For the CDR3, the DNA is TGCAGCGTCACCGGGACTAGCGGGAGCTACGAGCAGTACTTC. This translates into CSVTGTSGSYEQYF.

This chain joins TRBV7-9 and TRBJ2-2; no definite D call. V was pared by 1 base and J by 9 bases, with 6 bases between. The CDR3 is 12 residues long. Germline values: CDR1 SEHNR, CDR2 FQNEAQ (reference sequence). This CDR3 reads CASSLDGWELFF. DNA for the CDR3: TGTGCCAGCAGCTTAGACGGCTGGGAGCTGTTTTTT.

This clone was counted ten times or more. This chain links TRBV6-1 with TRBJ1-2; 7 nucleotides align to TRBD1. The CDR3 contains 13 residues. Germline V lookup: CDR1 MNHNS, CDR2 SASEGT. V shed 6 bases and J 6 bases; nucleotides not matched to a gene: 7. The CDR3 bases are TGTGCCAGCAGCCTCAACAGGGGTGATGGCTACACCTTC. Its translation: CASSLNRGDGYTF.

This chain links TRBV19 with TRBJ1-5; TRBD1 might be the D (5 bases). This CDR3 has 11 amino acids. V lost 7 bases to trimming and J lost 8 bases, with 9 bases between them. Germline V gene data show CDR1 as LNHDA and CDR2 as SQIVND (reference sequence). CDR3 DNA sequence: TGTGCCAGTACCGGGGGGGAGCCCCAGCATTTT. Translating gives CASTGGEPQHF. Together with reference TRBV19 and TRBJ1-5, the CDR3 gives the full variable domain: DGGITQSPKYLFRKEGQNVTLSCEQNLNHDAMYWYRQDPGQGLRLIYYSQIVNDFQKGDIAEGYSVSREKKESFPLTVTSAQKNPTAFYLCASTGGEPQHFGDGTRLSIL.

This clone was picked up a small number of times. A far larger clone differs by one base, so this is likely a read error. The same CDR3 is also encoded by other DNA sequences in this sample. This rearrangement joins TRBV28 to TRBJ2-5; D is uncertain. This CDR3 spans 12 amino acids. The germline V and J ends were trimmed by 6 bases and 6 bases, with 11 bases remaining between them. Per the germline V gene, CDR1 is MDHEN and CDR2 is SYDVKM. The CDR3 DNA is TGTGCCAGCAGCTTAAACCCGCAGACCCAGTACTTC. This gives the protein CASSLNPQTQYF.

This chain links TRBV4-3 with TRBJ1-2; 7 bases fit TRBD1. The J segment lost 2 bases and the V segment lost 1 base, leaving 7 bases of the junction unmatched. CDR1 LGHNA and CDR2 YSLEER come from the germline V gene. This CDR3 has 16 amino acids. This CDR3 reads CASSQVPTGRNYGYTF. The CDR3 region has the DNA TGCGCCAGCAGCCAAGTCCCGACAGGGAGGAACTATGGCTACACCTTC.

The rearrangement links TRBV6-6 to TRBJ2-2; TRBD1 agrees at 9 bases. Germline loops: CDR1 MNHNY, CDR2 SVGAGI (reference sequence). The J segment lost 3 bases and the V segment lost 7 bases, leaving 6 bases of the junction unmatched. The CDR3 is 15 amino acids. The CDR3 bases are TGTGCCAGCATCCGGGACAGGGTGGACACCGGGGAGCTGTTTTTT. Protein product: CASIRDRVDTGELFF.

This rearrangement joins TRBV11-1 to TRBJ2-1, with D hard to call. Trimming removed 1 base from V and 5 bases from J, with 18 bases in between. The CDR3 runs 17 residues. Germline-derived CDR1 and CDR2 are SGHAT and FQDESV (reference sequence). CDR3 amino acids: CASSLVLSLANHNEQFF. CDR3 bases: TGTGCCAGCAGCTTAGTTTTGTCACTTGCCAATCACAATGAGCAGTTCTTC.

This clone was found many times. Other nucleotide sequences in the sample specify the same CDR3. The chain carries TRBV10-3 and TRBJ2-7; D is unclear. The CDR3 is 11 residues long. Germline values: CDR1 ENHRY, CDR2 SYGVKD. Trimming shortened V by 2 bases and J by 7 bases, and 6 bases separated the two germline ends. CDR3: CAISELGEQYF. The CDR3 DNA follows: TGTGCCATCAGTGAGCTGGGAGAGCAGTACTTC.

The CDR3 DNA is TGCGCCAGCAACCTCGAACTAGCGGGAGGGTGCCCGCATGAGCAGTTCTTC. Translation: CASNLELAGGCPHEQFF. The J gene is TRBJ2-1, the V gene TRBV10-1; 13 bases agree with TRBD2. Germline V gives CDR1 WNHNN, CDR2 SYGVQD (reference sequence). This CDR3 is 17 amino acids long. V gave up 7 bases and J gave up 8 bases; unmatched junction bases: 14.

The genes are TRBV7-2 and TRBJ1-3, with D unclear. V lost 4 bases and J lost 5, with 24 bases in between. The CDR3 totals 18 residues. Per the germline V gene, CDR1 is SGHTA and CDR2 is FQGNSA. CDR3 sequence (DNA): TGTGCCAGCAGCTCCACCTCCAACACAGTGGGATCCCGAAACACCATATATTTT. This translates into CASSSTSNTVGSRNTIYF.

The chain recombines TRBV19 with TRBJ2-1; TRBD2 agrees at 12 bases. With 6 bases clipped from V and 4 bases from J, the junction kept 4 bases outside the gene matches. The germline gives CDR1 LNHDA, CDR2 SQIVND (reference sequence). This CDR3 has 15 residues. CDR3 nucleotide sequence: TGTGCCAGTAGGGATCTAGCGGGAGGGTACAATGAGCAGTTCTTC. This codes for CASRDLAGGYNEQFF.

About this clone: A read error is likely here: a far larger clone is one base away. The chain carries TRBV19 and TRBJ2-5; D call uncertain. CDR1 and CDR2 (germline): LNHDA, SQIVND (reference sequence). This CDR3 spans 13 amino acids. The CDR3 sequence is CPSTDVPGETQYF. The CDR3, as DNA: TGTCCCAGTACCGATGTCCCAGGAGAGACCCAGTACTTC.

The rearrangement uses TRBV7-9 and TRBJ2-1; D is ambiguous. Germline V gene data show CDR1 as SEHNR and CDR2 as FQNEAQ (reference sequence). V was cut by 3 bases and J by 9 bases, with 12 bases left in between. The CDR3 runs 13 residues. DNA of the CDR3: TGTGCCAGCAGCTTCTGGACGGTGGCTGAGCAGTTCTTC. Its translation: CASSFWTVAEQFF.

The CDR3 DNA sequence: TGTGCCAGCAGTCTTACCGGGACAGGGGACACTGAAGCTTTCTTT. It translates to CASSLTGTGDTEAFF. V is TRBV6-6 and J is TRBJ1-1; 10 nucleotides align to TRBD1. The CDR3 loop spans 15 amino acids. CDR1 is MNHNY and CDR2 is SVGAGI in the germline V gene (reference sequence). V lost 5 bases to trimming and J lost 3 bases; unmatched junction nucleotides: 6.

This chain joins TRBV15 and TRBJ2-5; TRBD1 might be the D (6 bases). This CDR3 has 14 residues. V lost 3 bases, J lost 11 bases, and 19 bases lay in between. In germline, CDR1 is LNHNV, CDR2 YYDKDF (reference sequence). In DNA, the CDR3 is TGTGCCACCAGCAGGAACAGGCCCGAGGGGGAGCAGTACTTC. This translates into CATSRNRPEGEQYF.

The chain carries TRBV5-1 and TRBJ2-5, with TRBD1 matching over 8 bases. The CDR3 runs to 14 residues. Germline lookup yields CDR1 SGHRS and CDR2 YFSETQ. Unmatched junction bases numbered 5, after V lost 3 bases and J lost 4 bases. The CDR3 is CASSSTGAGETQYF. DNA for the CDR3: TGCGCCAGCAGCTCGACAGGGGCCGGAGAGACCCAGTACTTC.

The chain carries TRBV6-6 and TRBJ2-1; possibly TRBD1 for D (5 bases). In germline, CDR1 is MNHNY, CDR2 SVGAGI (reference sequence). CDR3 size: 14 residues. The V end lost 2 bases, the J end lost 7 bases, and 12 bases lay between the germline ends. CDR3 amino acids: CASSYGATKNEQFF. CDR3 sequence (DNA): TGTGCCAGCAGTTACGGGGCTACAAAAAATGAGCAGTTCTTC.

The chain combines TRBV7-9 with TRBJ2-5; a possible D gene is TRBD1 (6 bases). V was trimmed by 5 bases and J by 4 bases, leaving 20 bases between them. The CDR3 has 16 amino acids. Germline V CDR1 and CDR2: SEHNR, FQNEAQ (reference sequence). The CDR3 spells CASSPRQGRRIETQYF. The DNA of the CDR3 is TGTGCCAGCAGCCCCCGCCAGGGGCGGAGGATAGAGACCCAGTACTTC.